One sample yielded the 17 T cell receptor beta chains listed below, sequenced in a study of T cells expressing NK-cell markers. Reanalyzing the 5' RACE reads, TCRdb keeps one entry per CDR3 protein, without DNA. This sample carries 150,000 to 180,000 distinct CDR3 sequences, with around a third going to the ten biggest clones. The specimen was blood T cells: a sorted CD56 or NKG2C T cell subset, CD4+ or CD8+ T cells, or bulk PBMC T cells (not recorded which). The receptors come from a woman aged 50 to 60 in good health.

This chain links TRBV7-9 with TRBJ2-5; TCRdb proposes TRBD2, but this gene call is untestable without DNA. Germline-derived CDR1 and CDR2 are SEHNR and FQNEAQ (reference sequence). This CDR3 spans 15 amino acids. The CDR3 sequence: CASSLEGGFGETQYF.

The rearrangement links TRBV7-9 to TRBJ2-3. CDR3 length equals 16 residues. CDR1 SEHNR and CDR2 FQNEAQ come from the germline V gene (reference sequence). This chain's CDR3 is CASSSGLADSTDTQYF.

V and J are TRBV12-3 or TRBV12-4 and TRBJ2-4; the TCRdb call, TRBD1, lacks DNA for checking. The CDR3 covers 15 residues. CDR3 loop: CASSSPYVGQNIQYF.

This rearrangement joins TRBV24-1 to TRBJ2-2; no DNA is available, so the TRBD1 call from TCRdb remains unchecked. The CDR3 length is 12 residues. Germline V gives CDR1 KGHDR, CDR2 SFDVKD. CDR3 residues: CATDRTAGELFF.

V and J are TRBV4-1 and TRBJ1-1. Germline-derived CDR1 and CDR2 are MGHRA and YSYEKL. This CDR3 comprises 14 residues. The CDR3 sequence is CASKFSVSSLGAFF.

V is TRBV20-1 and J is TRBJ2-1; checking the TCRdb D call of TRBD1 is not possible without DNA. Germline CDR1 reads DFQATT; CDR2 reads SNEGSKA (reference sequence). The CDR3 has 13 residues. The CDR3 region is CSARAGGAAEQFF.

The gene calls are TRBV6-2 or TRBV6-3 and TRBJ2-7; TCRdb's D call of TRBD1 is untestable without DNA. The CDR3 loop spans 16 amino acids. From germline, CDR1 is MNHEY and CDR2 SVGEGT. This CDR3 reads CASSYLNRDRDYEQYF.

The chain carries TRBV2 and TRBJ2-5. CDR1 SNHLY and CDR2 FYNNEI come from the germline V gene. CDR3 size: 15 residues. CDR3 protein: CASSEDHRDQETQYF.

V gene TRBV12-5 combines with J gene TRBJ1-2; TCRdb picks TRBD1, but there is no DNA to check that call. The V gene's germline CDR1 is LGHNT and CDR2 FRNRAP. This CDR3 comprises 17 residues. This chain's CDR3 is CASGLRAGGSPLYGYTF.

This chain links TRBV5-1 with TRBJ2-1; checking the TCRdb D call of TRBD2 is not possible without DNA. The CDR3 consists of 15 residues. Germline assignment: CDR1 SGHRS and CDR2 YFSETQ. The CDR3 sequence is CASSSLAGAHNEQFF.

The chain uses TRBV7-9 and TRBJ2-7; TCRdb's D call, TRBD1, is unchecked because there is no DNA. Germline CDR1 reads SEHNR; CDR2 reads FQNEAQ (reference sequence). The CDR3 spans 15 residues. CDR3: CASSFQGVGSYEQYF. The full variable domain, rest sourced from reference TRBV7-9 and TRBJ2-7, is DTGVSQNPRHKITKRGQNVTFRCDPISEHNRLYWYRQTLGQGPEFLTYFQNEAQLEKSRLLSDRFSAERPKGSFSTLEIQRTEQGDSAMYLCASSFQGVGSYEQYFGPGTRLTVT.

The chain couples TRBV7-9 to TRBJ1-4. CDR1 SEHNR and CDR2 FQNEAQ come from the germline V gene (reference sequence). The CDR3 totals 15 residues. The chain's CDR3 is CASSPTEGEDEKLFF.

V and J are TRBV9 and TRBJ1-5; TCRdb's D call, TRBD1, is unchecked because there is no DNA. Per the germline V gene, CDR1 is SGDLS and CDR2 is YYNGEE. The CDR3 sequence is 15 residues long. CDR3 sequence reads: CASSVEGVSNQPQHF.

The V gene is TRBV12-3 or TRBV12-4, the J gene TRBJ2-3; TCRdb outputs TRBD2, but without DNA this stays unchecked. This CDR3 is built from 15 residues. The CDR3 here is CASSRTSGEADTQYF.

V usage is TRBV25-1 and J usage is TRBJ2-7; TCRdb lists TRBD1, though no DNA is available to test this call. The CDR3 sequence is 16 residues long. CDR1 is MGHDK, CDR2 SYGVNS, per germline. The CDR3 is CASSAGTGLGLYEQYF.

The CDR3 spells CASSVSTFNEQFF. The chain carries TRBV9 and TRBJ2-1. Germline V CDR1 and CDR2: SGDLS, YYNGEE. The CDR3 covers 13 residues.

The chain combines TRBV27 with TRBJ2-1; TCRdb gives TRBD2 as the D gene, but with no DNA this cannot be confirmed. Germline V gene data show CDR1 as MNHEY and CDR2 as SMNVEV (reference sequence). CDR3 size: 15 residues. CDR3 residues: CASRKGWASGNEQFF.